This T cell receptor (beta chain) was recovered during a study of cytomegalovirus exposure and HLA in healthy donors. General study points: A later analysis reportedly found that, within productive TCRs, an Asian-associated ancestry cluster had fewer N-insertions than the mean observed across the roughly 630 donors.

On this clone: Its specificity is unknown.

Germline V lookup: CDR1 SGHRS, CDR2 YFSETQ. V shed 2 bases and J 0 bases; nucleotides not matched to a gene: 7. This CDR3 contains 18 residues. This PCR relied on a set of 60 Vbeta primers and 13 Jbeta primers. Sequenced by immunoSEQ multiplex PCR; TCRdb stores in-frame clones only, minus some. The sample holds approximately 93,000 clones, about 81% seen once. This receptor was taken from a woman in her thirties or forties in good health and CMV-seronegative. The sample consisted of PBMCs. The V call is TRBV5-1, the J call TRBJ2-3; 12 nucleotides align to TRBD2. The CDR3 DNA follows: TGCGCCAGCAGCTTCGGACTAGCGGGGTTGACTAGCACAGATACGCAGTATTTT. The encoded protein is CASSFGLAGLTSTDTQYF. Together with reference TRBV5-1 and TRBJ2-3, the CDR3 gives the full variable domain: KAGVTQTPRYLIKTRGQQVTLSCSPISGHRSVSWYQQTPGQGLQFLFEYFSETQRNKGNFPGRFSGRQFSNSRSEMNVSTLELGDSALYLCASSFGLAGLTSTDTQYFGPGTRLTVL.